This T cell receptor beta chain was identified during a study of T-cell reconstitution after alpha-beta-depleted transplantation in children. For TCRbeta, the library was prepared with unique molecular identifiers. One entry per CDR3 protein results from TCRdb running MiXCR on the PCR reads. The profile covers about 640,000 distinct CDR3 sequences, with around a sixth appearing a single time and about 1.1% taken by the ten largest. After removal of 5 bases from V and 3 bases from J, the junction contained 8 bases not matched to a gene. The length of the CDR3 is 16 residues. Germline CDR1 SGHVS, CDR2 FQNEAQ. This clonotype was observed a single time.

The sequence came from a human donor who donated a stem cell graft to a child with acute myeloid leukemia. The sample in question was PBMCs from the stem cell graft donor, obtained from the stem cell graft. This sequence joins TRBV7-8 and TRBJ2-1; 9 positions match TRBD2. CDR3 residues: CASSPPGLANYNEQFF. The CDR3 DNA reads as TGTGCCAGCAGCCCCCCCGGACTAGCGAACTACAATGAGCAGTTCTTC.